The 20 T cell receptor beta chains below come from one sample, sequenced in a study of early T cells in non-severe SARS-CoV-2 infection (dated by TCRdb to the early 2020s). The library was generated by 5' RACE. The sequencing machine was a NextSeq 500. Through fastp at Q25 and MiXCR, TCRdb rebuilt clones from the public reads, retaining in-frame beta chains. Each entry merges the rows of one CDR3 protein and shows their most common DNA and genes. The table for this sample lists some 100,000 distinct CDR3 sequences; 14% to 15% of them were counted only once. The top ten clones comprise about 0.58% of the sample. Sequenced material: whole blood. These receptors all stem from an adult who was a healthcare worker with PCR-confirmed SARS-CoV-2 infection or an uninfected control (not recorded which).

CDR3 DNA: TGTGCCAGCAGCGGAGGGAGTCTCCAAGAGACCCAGTACTTC. This encodes CASSGGSLQETQYF. The V and J genes are TRBV9 and TRBJ2-5, with a tentative D call TRBD2 (5 bases). Trimming pared 3 bases from V and 1 base from J, leaving 10 bases between. CDR1 SGDLS and CDR2 YYNGEE come from the germline V gene. The CDR3 totals 14 residues.

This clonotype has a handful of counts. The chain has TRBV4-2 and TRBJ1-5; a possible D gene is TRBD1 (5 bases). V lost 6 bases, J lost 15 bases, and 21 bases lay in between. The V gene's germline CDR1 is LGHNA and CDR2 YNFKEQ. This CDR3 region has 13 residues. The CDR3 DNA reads TGTGCCAGCAGTCGTGGCCGGGGACCGCGAGTGCATTTT. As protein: CASSRGRGPRVHF.

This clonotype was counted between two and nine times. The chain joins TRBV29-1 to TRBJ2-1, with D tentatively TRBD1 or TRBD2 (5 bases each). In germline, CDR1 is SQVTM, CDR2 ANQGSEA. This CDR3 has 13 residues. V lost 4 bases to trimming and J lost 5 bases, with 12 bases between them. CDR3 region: CSVVDGDHNEQFF. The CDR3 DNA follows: TGCAGCGTTGTAGATGGGGACCACAATGAGCAGTTCTTC.

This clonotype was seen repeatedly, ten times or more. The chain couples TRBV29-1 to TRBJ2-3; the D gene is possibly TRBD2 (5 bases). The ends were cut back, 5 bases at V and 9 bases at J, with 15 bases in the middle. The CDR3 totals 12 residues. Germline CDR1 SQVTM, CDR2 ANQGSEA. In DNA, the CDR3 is TGCAGCGTTCTTCGACTATCCGGCACGCAGTATTTT. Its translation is CSVLRLSGTQYF.

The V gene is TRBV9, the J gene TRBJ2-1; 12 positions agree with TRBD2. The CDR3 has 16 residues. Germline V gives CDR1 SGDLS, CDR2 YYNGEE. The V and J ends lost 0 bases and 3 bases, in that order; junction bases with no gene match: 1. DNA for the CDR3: TGTGCCAGCAGCGTAGGACTAGCGGGGGACTACAATGAGCAGTTCTTC. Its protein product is CASSVGLAGDYNEQFF.

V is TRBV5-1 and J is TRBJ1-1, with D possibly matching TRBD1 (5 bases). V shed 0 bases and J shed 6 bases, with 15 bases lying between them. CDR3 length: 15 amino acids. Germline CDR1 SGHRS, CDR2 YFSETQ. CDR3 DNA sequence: TGCGCCAGCAGCTTGGGGGACGGAGAAGTGGCTGAAGCTTTCTTT. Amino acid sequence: CASSLGDGEVAEAFF.

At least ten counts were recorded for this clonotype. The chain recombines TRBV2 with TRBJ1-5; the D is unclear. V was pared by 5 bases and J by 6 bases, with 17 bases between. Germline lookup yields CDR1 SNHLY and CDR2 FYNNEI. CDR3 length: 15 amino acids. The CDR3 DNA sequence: TGTGCCAGCAGTTTGGACGCATTGCGGGGTCAGCCCCAGCATTTT. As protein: CASSLDALRGQPQHF.

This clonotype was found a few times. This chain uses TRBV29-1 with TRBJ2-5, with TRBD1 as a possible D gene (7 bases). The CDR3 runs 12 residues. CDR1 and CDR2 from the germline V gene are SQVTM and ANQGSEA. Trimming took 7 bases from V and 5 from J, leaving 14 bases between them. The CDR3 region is CSAQGGRETQYF. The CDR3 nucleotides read TGCAGCGCCCAGGGGGGCAGGGAGACCCAGTACTTC.

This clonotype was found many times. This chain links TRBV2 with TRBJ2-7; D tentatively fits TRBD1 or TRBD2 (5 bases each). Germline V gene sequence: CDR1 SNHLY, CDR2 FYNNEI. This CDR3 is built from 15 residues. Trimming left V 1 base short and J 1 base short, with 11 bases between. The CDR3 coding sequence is TGTGCCAGCAGTGAAGGGCAGGGAGCTTCCTACGAGCAGTACGTC. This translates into CASSEGQGASYEQYV.

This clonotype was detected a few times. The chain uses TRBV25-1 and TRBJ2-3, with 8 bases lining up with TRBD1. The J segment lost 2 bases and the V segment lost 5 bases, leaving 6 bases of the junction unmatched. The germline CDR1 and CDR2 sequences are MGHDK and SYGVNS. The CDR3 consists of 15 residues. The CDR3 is CASSNDRGPTDTQYF. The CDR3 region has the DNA TGTGCCAGCAGTAACGACAGGGGTCCCACAGATACGCAGTATTTT.

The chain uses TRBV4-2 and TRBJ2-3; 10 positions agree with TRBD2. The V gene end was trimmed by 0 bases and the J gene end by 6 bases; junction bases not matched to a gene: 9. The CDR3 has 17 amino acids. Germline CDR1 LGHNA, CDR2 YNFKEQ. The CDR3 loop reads CASSQDLAGAPRDTQYF. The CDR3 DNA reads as TGTGCCAGCAGCCAAGACCTAGCGGGGGCCCCCAGGGATACGCAGTATTTT.

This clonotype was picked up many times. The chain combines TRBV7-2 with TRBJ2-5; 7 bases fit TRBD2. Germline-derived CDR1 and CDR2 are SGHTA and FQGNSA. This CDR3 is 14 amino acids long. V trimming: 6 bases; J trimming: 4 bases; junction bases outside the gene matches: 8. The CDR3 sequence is CASRLGGGGETQYF. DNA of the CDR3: TGTGCCAGCAGACTCGGCGGGGGTGGAGAGACCCAGTACTTC.

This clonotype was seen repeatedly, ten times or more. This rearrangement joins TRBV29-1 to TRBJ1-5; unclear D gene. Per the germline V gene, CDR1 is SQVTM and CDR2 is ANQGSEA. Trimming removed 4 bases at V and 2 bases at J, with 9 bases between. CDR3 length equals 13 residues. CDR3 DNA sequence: TGCAGCGTTGGGATGAATCGCAATCAGCCCCAGCATTTT. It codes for CSVGMNRNQPQHF.

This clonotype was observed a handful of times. The CDR3 sequence is CASSPLINSPLHF. In DNA form, the CDR3 reads TGTGCCAGCAGTCCCTTAATTAATTCACCCCTCCACTTT. The rearrangement uses TRBV12-3 or TRBV12-4 and TRBJ1-6; D not resolved. This CDR3 has 13 residues. Trimming left V 5 bases short and J 6 bases short, with 8 bases between.

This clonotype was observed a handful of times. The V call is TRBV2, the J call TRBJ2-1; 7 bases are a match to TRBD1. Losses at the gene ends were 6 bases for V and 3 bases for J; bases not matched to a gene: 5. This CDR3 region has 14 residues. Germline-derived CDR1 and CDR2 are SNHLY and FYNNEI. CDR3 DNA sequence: TGTGCCAGCAGAGACACAGGGGTCTACAATGAGCAGTTCTTC. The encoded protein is CASRDTGVYNEQFF. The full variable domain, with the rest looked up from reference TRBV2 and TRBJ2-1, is EPEVTQTPSHQVTQMGQEVILRCVPISNHLYFYWYRQILGQKVEFLVSFYNNEISEKSEIFDDQFSVERPDGSNFTLKIRSTKLEDSAMYFCASRDTGVYNEQFFGPGTRLTVL.

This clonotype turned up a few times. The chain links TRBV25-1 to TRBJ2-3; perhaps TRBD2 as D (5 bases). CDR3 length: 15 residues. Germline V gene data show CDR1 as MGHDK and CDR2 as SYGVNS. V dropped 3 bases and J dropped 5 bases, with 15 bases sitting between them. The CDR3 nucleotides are TGTGCCAGCAGTGACCCGCGGGCGCAGAGAGATACGCAGTATTTT. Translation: CASSDPRAQRDTQYF.

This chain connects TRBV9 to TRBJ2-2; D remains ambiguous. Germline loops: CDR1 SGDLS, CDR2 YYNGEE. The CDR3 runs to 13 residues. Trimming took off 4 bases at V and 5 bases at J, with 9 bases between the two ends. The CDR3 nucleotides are TGTGCCAGCAGCCCCACTTCGACCGGGGAGCTGTTTTTT. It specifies CASSPTSTGELFF.

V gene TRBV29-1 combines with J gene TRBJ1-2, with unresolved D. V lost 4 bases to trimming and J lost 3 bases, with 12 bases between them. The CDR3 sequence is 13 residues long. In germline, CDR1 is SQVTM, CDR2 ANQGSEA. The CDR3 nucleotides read TGCAGCGTTGTTTCAGGAATATACTATGGCTACACCTTC. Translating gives CSVVSGIYYGYTF. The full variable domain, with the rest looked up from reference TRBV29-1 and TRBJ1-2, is SAVISQKPSRDICQRGTSLTIQCQVDSQVTMMFWYRQQPGQSLTLIATANQGSEATYESGFVIDKFPISRPNLTFSTLTVSNMSPEDSSIYLCSVVSGIYYGYTFGSGTRLTVV.

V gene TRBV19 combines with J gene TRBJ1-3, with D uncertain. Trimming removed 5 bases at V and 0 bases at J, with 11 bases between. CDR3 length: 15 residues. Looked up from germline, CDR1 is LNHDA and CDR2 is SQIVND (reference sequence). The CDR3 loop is CASSLRHRSGNTIYF. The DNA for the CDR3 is TGTGCCAGTAGTCTACGACACCGCTCTGGAAACACCATATATTTT.

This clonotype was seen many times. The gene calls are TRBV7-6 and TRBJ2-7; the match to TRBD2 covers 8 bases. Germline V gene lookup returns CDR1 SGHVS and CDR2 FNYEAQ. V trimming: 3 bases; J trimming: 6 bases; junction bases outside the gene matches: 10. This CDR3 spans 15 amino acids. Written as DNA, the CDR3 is TGTGCCAGCAGCTTGGTTCCGGGACTAGGAGGCGAGCAGTACGTC. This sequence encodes CASSLVPGLGGEQYV.